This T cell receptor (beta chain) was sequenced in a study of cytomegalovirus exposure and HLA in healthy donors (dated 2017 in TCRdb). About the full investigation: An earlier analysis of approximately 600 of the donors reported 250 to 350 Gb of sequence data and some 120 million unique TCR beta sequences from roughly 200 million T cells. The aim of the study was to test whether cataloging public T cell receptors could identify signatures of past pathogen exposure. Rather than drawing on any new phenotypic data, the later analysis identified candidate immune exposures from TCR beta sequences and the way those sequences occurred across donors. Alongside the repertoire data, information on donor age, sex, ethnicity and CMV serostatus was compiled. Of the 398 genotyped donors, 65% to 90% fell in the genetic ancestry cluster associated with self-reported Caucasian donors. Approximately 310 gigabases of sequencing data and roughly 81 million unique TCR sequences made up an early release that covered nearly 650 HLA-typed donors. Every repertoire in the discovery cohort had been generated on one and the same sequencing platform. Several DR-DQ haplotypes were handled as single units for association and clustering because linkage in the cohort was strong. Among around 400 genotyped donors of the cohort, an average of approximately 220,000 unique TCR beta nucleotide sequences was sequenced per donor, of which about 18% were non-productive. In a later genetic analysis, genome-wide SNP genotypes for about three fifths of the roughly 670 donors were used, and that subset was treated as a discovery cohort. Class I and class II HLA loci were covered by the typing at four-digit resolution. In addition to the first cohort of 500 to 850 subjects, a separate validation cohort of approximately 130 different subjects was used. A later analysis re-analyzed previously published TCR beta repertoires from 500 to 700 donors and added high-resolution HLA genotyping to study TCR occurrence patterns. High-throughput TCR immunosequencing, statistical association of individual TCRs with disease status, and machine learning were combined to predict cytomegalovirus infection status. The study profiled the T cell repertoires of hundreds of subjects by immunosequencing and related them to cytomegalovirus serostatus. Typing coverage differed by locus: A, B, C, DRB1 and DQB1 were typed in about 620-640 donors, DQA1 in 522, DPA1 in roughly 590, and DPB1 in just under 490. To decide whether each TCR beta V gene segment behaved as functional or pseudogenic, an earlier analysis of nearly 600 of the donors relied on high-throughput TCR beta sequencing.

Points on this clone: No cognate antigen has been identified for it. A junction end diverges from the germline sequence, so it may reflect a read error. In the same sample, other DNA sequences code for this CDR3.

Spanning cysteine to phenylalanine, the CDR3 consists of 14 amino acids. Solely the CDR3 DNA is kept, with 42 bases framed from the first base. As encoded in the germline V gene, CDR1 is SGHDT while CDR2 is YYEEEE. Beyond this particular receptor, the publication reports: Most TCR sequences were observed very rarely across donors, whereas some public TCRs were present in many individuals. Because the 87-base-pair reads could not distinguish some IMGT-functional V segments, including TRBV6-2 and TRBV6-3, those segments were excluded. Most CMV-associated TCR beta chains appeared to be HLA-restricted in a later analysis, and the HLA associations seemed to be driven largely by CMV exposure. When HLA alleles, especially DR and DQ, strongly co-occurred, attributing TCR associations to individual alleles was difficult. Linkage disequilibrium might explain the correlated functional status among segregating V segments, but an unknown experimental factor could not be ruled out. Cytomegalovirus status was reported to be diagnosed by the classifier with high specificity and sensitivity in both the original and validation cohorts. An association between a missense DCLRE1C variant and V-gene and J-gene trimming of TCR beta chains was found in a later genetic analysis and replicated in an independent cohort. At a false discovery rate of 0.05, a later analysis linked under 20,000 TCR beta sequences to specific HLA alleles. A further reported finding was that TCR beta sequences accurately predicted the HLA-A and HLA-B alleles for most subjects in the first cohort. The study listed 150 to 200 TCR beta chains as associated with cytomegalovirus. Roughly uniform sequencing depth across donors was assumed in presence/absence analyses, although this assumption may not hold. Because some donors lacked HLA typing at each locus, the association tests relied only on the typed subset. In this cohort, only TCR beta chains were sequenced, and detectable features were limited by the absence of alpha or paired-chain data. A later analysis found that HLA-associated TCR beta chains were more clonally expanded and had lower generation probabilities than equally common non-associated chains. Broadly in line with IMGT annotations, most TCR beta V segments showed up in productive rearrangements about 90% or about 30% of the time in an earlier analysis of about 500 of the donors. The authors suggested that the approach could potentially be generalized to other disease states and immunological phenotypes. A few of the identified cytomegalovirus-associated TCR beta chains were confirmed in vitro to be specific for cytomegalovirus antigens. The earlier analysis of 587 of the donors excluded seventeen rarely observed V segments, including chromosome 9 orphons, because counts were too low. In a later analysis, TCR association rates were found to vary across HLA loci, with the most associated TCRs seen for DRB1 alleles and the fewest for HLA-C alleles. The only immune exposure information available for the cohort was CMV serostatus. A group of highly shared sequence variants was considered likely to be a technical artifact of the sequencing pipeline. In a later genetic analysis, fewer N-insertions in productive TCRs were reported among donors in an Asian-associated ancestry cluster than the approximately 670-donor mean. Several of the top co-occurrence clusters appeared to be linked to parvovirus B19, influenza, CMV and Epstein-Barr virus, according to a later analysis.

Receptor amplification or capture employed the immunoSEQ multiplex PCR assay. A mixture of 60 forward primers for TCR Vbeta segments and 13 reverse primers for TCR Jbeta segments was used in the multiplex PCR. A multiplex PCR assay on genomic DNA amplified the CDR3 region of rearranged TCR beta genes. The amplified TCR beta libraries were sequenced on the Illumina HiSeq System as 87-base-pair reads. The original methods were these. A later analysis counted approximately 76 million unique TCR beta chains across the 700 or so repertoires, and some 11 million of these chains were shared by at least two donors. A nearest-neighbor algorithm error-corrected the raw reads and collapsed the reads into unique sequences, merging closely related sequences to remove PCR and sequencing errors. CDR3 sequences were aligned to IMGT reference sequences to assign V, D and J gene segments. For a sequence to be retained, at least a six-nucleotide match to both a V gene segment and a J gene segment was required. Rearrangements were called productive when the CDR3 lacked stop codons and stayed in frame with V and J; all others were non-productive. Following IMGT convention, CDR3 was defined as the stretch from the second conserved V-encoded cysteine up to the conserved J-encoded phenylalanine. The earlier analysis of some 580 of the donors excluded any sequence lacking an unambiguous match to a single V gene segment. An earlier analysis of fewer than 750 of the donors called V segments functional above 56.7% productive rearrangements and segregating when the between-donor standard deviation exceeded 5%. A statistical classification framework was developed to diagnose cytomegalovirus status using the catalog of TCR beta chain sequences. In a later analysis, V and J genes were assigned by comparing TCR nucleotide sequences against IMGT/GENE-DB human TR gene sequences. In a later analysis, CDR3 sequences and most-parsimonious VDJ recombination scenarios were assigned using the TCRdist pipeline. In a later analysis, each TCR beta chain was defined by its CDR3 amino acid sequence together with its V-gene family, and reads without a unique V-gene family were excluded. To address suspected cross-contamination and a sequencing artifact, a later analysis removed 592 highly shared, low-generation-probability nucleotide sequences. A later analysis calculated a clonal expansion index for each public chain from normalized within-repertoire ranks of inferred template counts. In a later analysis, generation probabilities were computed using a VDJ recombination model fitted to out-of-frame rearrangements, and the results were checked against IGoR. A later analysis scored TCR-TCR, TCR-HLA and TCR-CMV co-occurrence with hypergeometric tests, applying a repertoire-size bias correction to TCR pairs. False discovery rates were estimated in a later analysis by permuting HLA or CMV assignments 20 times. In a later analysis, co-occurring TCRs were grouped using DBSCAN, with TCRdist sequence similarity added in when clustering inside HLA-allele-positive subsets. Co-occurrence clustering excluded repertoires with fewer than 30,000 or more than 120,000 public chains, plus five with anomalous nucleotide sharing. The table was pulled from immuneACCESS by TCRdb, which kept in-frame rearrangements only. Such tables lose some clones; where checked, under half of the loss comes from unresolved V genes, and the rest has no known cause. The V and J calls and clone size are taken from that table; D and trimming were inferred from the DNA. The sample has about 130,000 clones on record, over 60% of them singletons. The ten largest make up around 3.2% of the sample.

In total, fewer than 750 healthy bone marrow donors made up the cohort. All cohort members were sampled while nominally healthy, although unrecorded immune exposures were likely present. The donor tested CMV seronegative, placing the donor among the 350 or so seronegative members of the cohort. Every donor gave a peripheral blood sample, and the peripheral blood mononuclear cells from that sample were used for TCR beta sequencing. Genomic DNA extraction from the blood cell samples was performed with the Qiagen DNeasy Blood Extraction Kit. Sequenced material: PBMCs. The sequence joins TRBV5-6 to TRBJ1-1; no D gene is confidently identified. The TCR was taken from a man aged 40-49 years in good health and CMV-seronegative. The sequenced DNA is TGTGCCAGCAGCTTGGTGGCGGTGAACACTGAGGCTTTCTTT. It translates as CASSLVAVNTEAFF.